These T cell receptor beta chains were read from a single sample in a study of graft-versus-host responses after intestinal transplantation. Clones were read by immunoSEQ multiplex PCR, and TCRdb kept only the in-frame ones, dropping some. Of roughly 50,000 clones listed, about 89% were seen once; the top ten hold roughly 6%. The starting material was PBMCs, obtained roughly 660 days after intestinal transplant. These TCRs come from a human patient who received an intestinal transplant, so some T cells may come from the graft donor. The CDR3 runs from the conserved cysteine through the conserved F or W. The D gene is left open where the match is weak. Where a row states a size, it is once, few, many or the class of an expanded clone; other rows omit it.

CDR3 length,D gene,J gene,clone size,V gene,CDR3 DNA,CDR3 protein
13,NA,TRBJ1-2,few,TRBV30,TGTGCCTGGTGGGGAAACAGCCCTTATGGCTACACCTTC,CAWWGNSPYGYTF
13,NA,TRBJ1-4,NA,TRBV11-1,TGTGCCAGCAGCTCCTCAGAGTATGAAAAACTGTTTTTT,CASSSSEYEKLFF
14,NA,TRBJ1-1,NA,TRBV27,TGTGCCAGCAGTTTATCCTGGGGTGGCACTGAAGCTTTCTTT,CASSLSWGGTEAFF
13,NA,TRBJ2-7,NA,TRBV4-3,TGCGCCAGCAGCCAAGAGGCGGCAGACGAGCAGTACTTC,CASSQEAADEQYF
16,TRBD2,TRBJ2-3,NA,TRBV7-2,TGTGCCAGCAGTTTACGACTAGCGGGGGGGGGAGATACGCAGTATTTT,CASSLRLAGGGDTQYF
11,NA,TRBJ2-3,NA,TRBV20-1,TGCAGTGCTAGTAAGGCCGATACGCAGTATTTT,CSASKADTQYF
11,NA,TRBJ2-5,once,TRBV10-2,TGCGCCAGCAGTGAACAAGAGACCCAGTACTTC,CASSEQETQYF
15,NA,TRBJ2-7,NA,TRBV5-3,TGTGCCAGCAGCCCCGGCGGGTATCTCTCCTACGAGCAGTACTTC,CASSPGGYLSYEQYF
14,NA,TRBJ1-1,NA,TRBV30,TGTGCCTGGAGTGTTTCGGGGGCATATACTGAAGCTTTCTTT,CAWSVSGAYTEAFF
17,TRBD1,TRBJ1-5,NA,TRBV25-1,TGTGCCAGCAGTGGCTCTTATGACAGGGATAGAGGTCAGCCCCAGCATTTT,CASSGSYDRDRGQPQHF
15,TRBD2,TRBJ2-7,NA,TRBV2,TGTGCCAGCAGTGAACTGGCTAGCGGATACTACGAGCAGTACTTC,CASSELASGYYEQYF
12,NA,TRBJ2-1,NA,TRBV6-1,TGTGCCAGCAGTGTGTCTAGGGATGAGCAGTTCTTC,CASSVSRDEQFF
14,NA,TRBJ2-7,NA,TRBV7-9,TGTGCCAGCAGCTCCGGGACACTCACCTACGAGCAGTACTTC,CASSSGTLTYEQYF
20,TRBD2,TRBJ2-3,NA,TRBV18,TGTGCCAGCTCACGTACGGGACTAGCGGGATCTAGGAGTGGGACAGATACGCAGTATTTT,CASSRTGLAGSRSGTDTQYF
13,NA,TRBJ1-1,NA,TRBV7-2,TGTGCCAGCAGCCGTGTCCCCGGGGCCGAAGCTTTCTTT,CASSRVPGAEAFF
14,TRBD1,TRBJ2-1,NA,TRBV5-1,TGCGCCAGCGGGGACAGGGGGCCTTACAATGAGCAGTTCTTC,CASGDRGPYNEQFF
15,TRBD2,TRBJ2-5,NA,TRBV10-2,TGCGCCAGCACCACTATAGCGGGGGGCCAAGAGACCCAGTACTTC,CASTTIAGGQETQYF
13,NA,TRBJ1-1,NA,TRBV18,TGTGCCAGCTCACCGAGGGAAAGAACTGAAGCTTTCTTT,CASSPRERTEAFF
15,TRBD1,TRBJ1-6,few,TRBV7-9,TGTGCCAGCAGCCCCAGACAGGGGGCTAATTCACCCCTCCACTTT,CASSPRQGANSPLHF
15,NA,TRBJ2-5,NA,TRBV30,TGTGCCTGGAGTAGTGTTGGGGGGCCCTCGGAGACCCAGTACTTC,CAWSSVGGPSETQYF
17,TRBD1,TRBJ2-2,NA,TRBV5-3,TGTGCCAGAAGCTTGGACAGGGGGGAAGCGAACACCGGGGAGCTGTTTTTT,CARSLDRGEANTGELFF
14,TRBD1,TRBJ1-2,NA,TRBV7-2,TGTGCCAGCAGCTTAAGGACAGGCCAAGGTGGCTACACCTTC,CASSLRTGQGGYTF
19,TRBD1,TRBJ2-6,once,TRBV7-9,TGTGCCAGCAGCGGACCACAGGGGGCGCCCCGCTCTGGGGCCAACGTCCTGACTTTC,CASSGPQGAPRSGANVLTF
13,NA,TRBJ1-1,NA,TRBV5-6,TGTGCCAGCAGCCCGCCAGTCAACACTGAAGCTTTCTTT,CASSPPVNTEAFF
13,NA,TRBJ1-6,NA,TRBV27,TGTGCCAGCAGTTTATACAGAAATTCACCCCTCCACTTT,CASSLYRNSPLHF
14,NA,TRBJ1-6,NA,TRBV6-1,TGTGCCAGCAAAGGACAGTTAGGCGATTCACCCCTCCACTTT,CASKGQLGDSPLHF